The rows below give T cell receptor beta chains drawn from one sample of a study of spatial heterogeneity in lung cancer. MiXCR was run by TCRdb on the 5' RACE reads, yielding one entry per CDR3 protein. The repertoire includes roughly 3,500 distinct CDR3 sequences, around 8.5% of them detected once, and 11% sits in the top ten. Material: lung tumor tissue, obtained at surgery. The receptors come from a male donor with early-stage non-small cell lung cancer. CDR3s leave out the opening cysteine and the closing phenylalanine or tryptophan. Clone size appears in some rows only: once, few, many, or a class for an expanded clone.

TRBJ2-3,many,TRBV6-6,ASSHSTSGGAGERGTQY
TRBJ1-1,many,TRBV29-1,SVGQMNTEAF
TRBJ1-1,medium-sized,TRBV11-2,ASSLGPLNTEAF
TRBJ1-2,medium-sized,TRBV5-1,ASSLANRYGYT
TRBJ1-1,few,TRBV30,AWTRTGNTEAF
TRBJ2-7,medium-sized,TRBV11-2,ASSLGYNYEQY
TRBJ2-7,medium-sized,TRBV7-9,ASSTGTGAGEQY
TRBJ2-4,medium-sized,TRBV6-2/TRBV6-3,ASVGIAKNIQY
TRBJ2-5,medium-sized,TRBV11-3,ASSLGASGGKETQY
TRBJ1-1,many,TRBV28,ASSVPPRATKNTEAF
TRBJ2-7,medium-sized,TRBV5-4,ASSFGGSLYEQY
TRBJ1-1,medium-sized,TRBV7-2,ASSPPGGGWTEAF
TRBJ2-5,medium-sized,TRBV5-1,ASRALAGQETQY
TRBJ2-5,many,TRBV11-2,ASSGWVQETQY
TRBJ2-5,large,TRBV5-1,ASSLWSGETQY
TRBJ2-5,medium-sized,TRBV28,ASGLTGRGETQY
TRBJ2-1,medium-sized,TRBV6-2/TRBV6-3,ASSPLAGEQF
TRBJ2-5,medium-sized,TRBV5-1,ASSFAEETQY
TRBJ2-3,medium-sized,TRBV5-5,ASSPDFQGEY
TRBJ2-2,many,TRBV14,ASSQDRSGRVRTGELF
TRBJ2-7,large,TRBV7-9,ASSSLAGGLYEQY
TRBJ1-4,medium-sized,TRBV18,ASSQKGVGTNEKLF
TRBJ1-1,medium-sized,TRBV5-5,ASSSGAGGYTEAF
TRBJ1-2,many,TRBV28,ASATDGGGGGYT
TRBJ2-5,NA,TRBV9,ASSVGTKGVQETQY
TRBJ2-3,medium-sized,TRBV28,ASSLPGLRTDTQY
TRBJ2-1,few,TRBV28,ASSPLWGGSYNEQF
TRBJ2-2,medium-sized,TRBV4-1,ASSQARRTTGELF
TRBJ2-3,few,TRBV20-1,SARLQGWSTDTQY
TRBJ1-1,medium-sized,TRBV7-9,ASSRQVMNTEAF
TRBJ2-5,medium-sized,TRBV5-1,ASSLESGFRGTQY
TRBJ1-5,many,TRBV19,ASTRDEYSNQPQH
TRBJ1-2,few,TRBV2,ASSAVRGYT
TRBJ1-4,few,TRBV20-1,SAVSGANEKLF
TRBJ2-4,few,TRBV28,ASRQLAKNIQY
TRBJ2-7,many,TRBV6-2/TRBV6-3,ASRSIEGGVRYYEQY
TRBJ2-3,NA,TRBV4-1,ASSQGQPARQY
TRBJ2-1,many,TRBV11-2,ASSLGFMGDEQF
TRBJ2-5,medium-sized,TRBV30,AWSVSRPSAQY
TRBJ1-2,many,TRBV7-8,ASSTRQGAYYGYT
TRBJ2-7,few,TRBV4-3,ASSPQPLGEGDYEQY
TRBJ2-7,NA,TRBV29-1,SVEDRASGSPSGQY
TRBJ2-3,medium-sized,TRBV5-1,ASSLAGDADTQY
TRBJ2-2,medium-sized,TRBV20-1,SARTGRTGELF
TRBJ2-5,many,TRBV20-1,SASTRQETQY
TRBJ1-3,many,TRBV7-3,ASSLRVDPSRGNTIY
TRBJ1-1,medium-sized,TRBV5-1,ASSSAGWNTEAF
TRBJ2-6,medium-sized,TRBV11-3,AKPGQGIVWGANVLT
TRBJ2-7,NA,TRBV20-1,SANPLQGFSYEQY
TRBJ2-5,large,TRBV5-6,ASSLKGLTGPFSEETQY
TRBJ2-1,few,TRBV20-1,SVARPSSYNEQF
TRBJ2-1,medium-sized,TRBV7-8,ASSLAGFNEQF
TRBJ2-5,few,TRBV20-1,SAKTRADQETQY
TRBJ2-3,few,TRBV27,ASSSLAGAVVPDTQY
TRBJ2-7,medium-sized,TRBV11-2,ASSLEGSPSYEQY